This T cell receptor beta chain was found in a study of blood T cell repertoires in COVID-19. About the research overall: Samples taken during acute and convalescent COVID-19 were collected in the United States, Italy and Spain. The analysed material was cDNA or gDNA that came from T cells, B-cell-depleted T cells, or PBMCs.

Per the authors' pipeline: Amplification of reference gene primers provided the estimated nucleated cell counts. Method: immunoSEQ multiplex PCR; TCRdb's copy keeps in-frame clones and lacks some. The V and J calls and clone size were taken over from that table, and D and trimming were inferred from the DNA. This sample has some 200,000 clones, with about 75% found just once. The CDR3 sequence is 14 residues long. The V gene's germline CDR1 is SGHTA and CDR2 FQGNSA. V trimming: 5 bases; J trimming: 8 bases; junction bases outside the gene matches: 11. The V call is TRBV7-2, the J call TRBJ2-7; TRBD1 matches at 8 bases. This receptor was obtained from a woman in her 70s with acute or convalescent COVID-19. Sequencing was performed on peripheral blood. CDR3 residues: CASSMDRAPGQQYF. As DNA, the CDR3 is TGTGCCAGCAGCATGGACAGGGCGCCTGGTCAGCAGTACTTC.